This T cell receptor beta chain was observed in a study of blood T cell repertoires in COVID-19. Overall study context: Sites across the United States, Italy and Spain contributed samples from acute and convalescent COVID-19. PBMCs, B-cell-depleted T cells, or T cells provided the cDNA or gDNA that made up the material.

V gave up 1 base and J gave up 2 bases; unmatched junction bases: 17. The length of the CDR3 is 19 residues. Germline CDR1 and CDR2: MNHEY and SMNVEV (reference sequence). Original handling: By means of reference gene primer amplification, nucleated cell counts were estimated. Sequencing used immunoSEQ multiplex PCR; TCRdb keeps in-frame clones, though not all of them. The D gene and trimming were derived from the DNA, and the V and J assignments and clone size from that table. Of around 24,000 clones listed, roughly 80% were seen once; the top ten hold 50% to 65%. What was sequenced was peripheral blood. The gene calls are TRBV27 and TRBJ2-7; 7 positions agree with TRBD2. This receptor was taken from a man over 45 with active or convalescent COVID-19. The CDR3 spells CASSLWGGSHSVRTYEQYF. The DNA for the CDR3 is TGTGCCAGCAGTTTATGGGGCGGGAGTCACTCAGTACGAACCTACGAGCAGTACTTC.